This T cell receptor (beta chain) was found in a study of T cell changes during pregnancy in multiple sclerosis. TCRdb keeps only in-frame clones here, not all; method: immunoSEQ multiplex PCR. The sample has about 56,000 clones, about nine tenths seen once. Germline trimming cut 0 bases from V and 4 bases from J; bases unmatched to any gene: 4. Per the germline V gene, CDR1 is LNHDA and CDR2 is SQIVND (reference sequence). The CDR3 is made up of 15 amino acids. The receptor's source is a female donor with multiple sclerosis, enrolled in a pregnancy study. This chain uses TRBV19 with TRBJ1-2, with 8 bases lining up with TRBD1. The material was CD4+ T cells from peripheral blood mononuclear cells, obtained in the third trimester of pregnancy. The CDR3 bases are TGTGCCAGTAGTATAGATGGGGACAGGTCCTATGGCTACACCTTC. It codes for CASSIDGDRSYGYTF.